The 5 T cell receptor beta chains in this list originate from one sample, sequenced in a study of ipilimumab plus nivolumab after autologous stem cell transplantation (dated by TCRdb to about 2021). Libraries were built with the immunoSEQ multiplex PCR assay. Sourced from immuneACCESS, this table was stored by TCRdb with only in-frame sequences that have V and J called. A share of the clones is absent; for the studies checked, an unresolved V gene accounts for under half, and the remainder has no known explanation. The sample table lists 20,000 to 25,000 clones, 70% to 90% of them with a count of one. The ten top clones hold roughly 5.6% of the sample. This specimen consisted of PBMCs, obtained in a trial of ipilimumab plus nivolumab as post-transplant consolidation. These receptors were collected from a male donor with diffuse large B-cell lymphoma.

The CDR3, as DNA: TGTGCCAGCAGCTTAGCCAGCGGACAGAACTACGAGCAGTACTTC. As protein: CASSLASGQNYEQYF. V is TRBV7-8 and J is TRBJ2-7; possibly TRBD1 for D (6 bases). The germline V gene has CDR1 SGHVS and CDR2 FQNEAQ. V lost 0 bases, J lost 3 bases, and 12 bases lay in between. The CDR3 has 15 amino acids.

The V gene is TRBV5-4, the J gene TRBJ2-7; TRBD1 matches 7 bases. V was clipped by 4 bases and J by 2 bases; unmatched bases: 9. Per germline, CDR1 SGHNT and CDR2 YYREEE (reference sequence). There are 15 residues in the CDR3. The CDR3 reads CASSRQGTVTYEQYF. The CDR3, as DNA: TGTGCCAGCAGCCGGCAAGGGACAGTAACCTACGAGCAGTACTTC.

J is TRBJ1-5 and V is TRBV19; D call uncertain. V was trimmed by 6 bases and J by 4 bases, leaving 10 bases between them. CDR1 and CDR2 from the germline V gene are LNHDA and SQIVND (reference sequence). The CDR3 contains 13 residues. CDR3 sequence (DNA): TGTGCCAGTAGGAACATGGGAAATCAGCCCCAGCATTTT. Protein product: CASRNMGNQPQHF.

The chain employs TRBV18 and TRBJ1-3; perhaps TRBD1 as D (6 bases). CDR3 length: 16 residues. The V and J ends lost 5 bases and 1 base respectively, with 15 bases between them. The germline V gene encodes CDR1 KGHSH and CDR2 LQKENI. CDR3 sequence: CASSIPGASSGNTIYF. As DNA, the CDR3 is TGTGCCAGCTCAATTCCAGGGGCTAGTTCTGGAAACACCATATATTTT. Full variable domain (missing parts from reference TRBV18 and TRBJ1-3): NAGVMQNPRHLVRRRGQEARLRCSPMKGHSHVYWYRQLPEEGLKFMVYLQKENIIDESGMPKERFSAEFPKEGPSILRIQQVVRGDSAAYFCASSIPGASSGNTIYFGEGSWLTVV.

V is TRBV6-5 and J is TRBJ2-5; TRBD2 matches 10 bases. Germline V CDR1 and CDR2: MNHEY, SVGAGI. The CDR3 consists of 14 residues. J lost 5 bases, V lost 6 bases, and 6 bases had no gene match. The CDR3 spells CASRQLAGGETQYF. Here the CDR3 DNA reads TGTGCCAGCAGGCAGTTAGCGGGGGGTGAGACCCAGTACTTC.